The clone carrying this T cell receptor beta chain came up many times. These data belong to a study of blood T cells in healthy people across ages. Study at large: Template switching retrieved approximately one barcoded beta molecule for each two T cells.

Germline V gene lookup returns CDR1 SQVTM and CDR2 ANQGSEA. V was trimmed by 6 bases and J by 4 bases, leaving 10 bases between them. The CDR3 sequence is 12 residues long. Sample-barcoded 5' priming and a J-beta primer mix drove a second PCR of roughly 7 to 11 cycles. In TCRdb, the 5' RACE reads were re-called with MiXCR into one record per CDR3 protein. This sample yields roughly 1,700,000 distinct CDR3 sequences, of which roughly 27% are seen a single time; about 7.7% belongs to the top ten. This TCR came from a woman under 40 in good health. The rearrangement links TRBV29-1 to TRBJ2-1; D is ambiguous. The sequencing input was blood. Here the CDR3 DNA reads TGCAGCGTCGTCGACCAGTACAATGAGCAGTTCTTC. It is translated as CSVVDQYNEQFF.